These T cell receptor beta chains were read from a single sample in a study of T cell responses to AZD1222 COVID-19 vaccine. TCRdb's copy holds only in-frame clones and misses some; the assay was immunoSEQ multiplex PCR. This table has 100,000 or so clones, roughly 84% appearing once. This specimen was peripheral blood, taken on day 0 of AZD1222 vaccination. The receptors derive from an adult in good health. Each CDR3 is given without its conserved first and last residue.

>TRBV5-1|16|TRBJ2-7
ASSPGQGAYRWGYEQY
>TRBV6-2/TRBV6-3|9|TRBJ2-7
ASSFIYEQY
>TRBV6-5|11|TRBJ2-7
ASSRWKGLEQY
>TRBV6-5|11|TRBJ2-5
ASRPVDRTGVY
>TRBV11-2|13|TRBJ2-3
ASSPRGSPPDTQY
>TRBV27|12|TRBJ1-2
ASSSPGENYGYT
>TRBV19|13|TRBJ2-7
ASSIDTSPTYEQY
>TRBV19|11|TRBJ1-1
ASSEQVNTEAF
>TRBV10-3|13|TRBJ2-5
AISEARDIGETQY
>TRBV13|16|TRBJ2-3
ASSPGLAGGLRTDTQY
>TRBV19|12|TRBJ1-2
ASTATTRYYGYT
>TRBV6-6|13|TRBJ1-5
ASSYSAYSNQPQH
>TRBV7-9|11|TRBJ1-2
ASSPTGGRGYT
>TRBV30|12|TRBJ1-1
AWNRDSLNTEAF
>TRBV30|10|TRBJ1-1
AWRAQNTEAF
>TRBV9|12|TRBJ2-5
ASSVSGPQETQY